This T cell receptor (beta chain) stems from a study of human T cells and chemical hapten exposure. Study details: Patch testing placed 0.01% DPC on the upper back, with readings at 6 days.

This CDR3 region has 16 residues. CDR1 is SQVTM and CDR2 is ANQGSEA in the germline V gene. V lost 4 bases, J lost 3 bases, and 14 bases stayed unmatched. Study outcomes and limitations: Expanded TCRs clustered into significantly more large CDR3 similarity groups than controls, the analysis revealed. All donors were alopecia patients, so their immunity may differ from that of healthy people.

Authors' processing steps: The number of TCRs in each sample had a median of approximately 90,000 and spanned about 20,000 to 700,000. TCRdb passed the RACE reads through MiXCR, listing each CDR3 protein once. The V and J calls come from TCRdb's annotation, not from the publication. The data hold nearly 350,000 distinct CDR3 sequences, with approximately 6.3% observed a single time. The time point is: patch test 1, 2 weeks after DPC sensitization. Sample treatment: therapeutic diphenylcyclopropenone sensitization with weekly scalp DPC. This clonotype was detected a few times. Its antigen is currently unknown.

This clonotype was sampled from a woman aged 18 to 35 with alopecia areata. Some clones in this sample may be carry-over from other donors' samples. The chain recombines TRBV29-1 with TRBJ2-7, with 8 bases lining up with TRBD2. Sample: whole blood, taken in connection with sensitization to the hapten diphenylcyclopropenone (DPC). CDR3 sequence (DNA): TGCAGCGTTGCCCCTGCGGGGGGATATTCACTCTACGAGCAGTACTTC. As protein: CSVAPAGGYSLYEQYF.